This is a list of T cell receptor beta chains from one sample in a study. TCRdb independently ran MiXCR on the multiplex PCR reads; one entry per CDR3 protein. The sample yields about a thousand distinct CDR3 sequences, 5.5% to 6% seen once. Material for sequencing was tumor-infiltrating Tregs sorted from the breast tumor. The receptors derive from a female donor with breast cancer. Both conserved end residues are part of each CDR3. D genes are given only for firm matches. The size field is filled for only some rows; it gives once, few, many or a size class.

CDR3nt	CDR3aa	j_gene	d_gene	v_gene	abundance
TGTGCCAGCAGTTTAACCCGACAGGGAGACTATGGCTACACCTTC	CASSLTRQGDYGYTF	TRBJ1-2	TRBD1	TRBV12-3/TRBV12-4	many
TGTGCCAGCAGTCCGGGGACAAACGATGGCTACACCTTC	CASSPGTNDGYTF	TRBJ1-2	.	TRBV12-3/TRBV12-4	medium-sized
TGTGCCAGCAGTCCACAGGGGCGGGGCTACACCTTC	CASSPQGRGYTF	TRBJ1-2	TRBD1	TRBV12-3/TRBV12-4	.
TGTGCCAGCAGCAGTAGGGCTAACTATGGCTACACCTTC	CASSSRANYGYTF	TRBJ1-2	.	TRBV12-3/TRBV12-4	many
TGTGCCAGCAGTCCGGACAGGGCACCCCTTAACTATGGCTACACCTTC	CASSPDRAPLNYGYTF	TRBJ1-2	TRBD1	TRBV12-3/TRBV12-4	many
TGTGCCAGCAGCCGAACTGGACAGGGTATGAGTGGCTACACCTTC	CASSRTGQGMSGYTF	TRBJ1-2	TRBD1	TRBV12-3/TRBV12-4	medium-sized
TGTGCCAGCAGGTTCCCTGAAGGGGCTCGAGGCTACACCTTC	CASRFPEGARGYTF	TRBJ1-2	.	TRBV12-3/TRBV12-4	many
TGTGCCAGCACCTCGGGACAGAACTATGGCTACACCTTC	CASTSGQNYGYTF	TRBJ1-2	TRBD1	TRBV12-3/TRBV12-4	medium-sized
TGTGCCAGCAGTCAACTTCTCCTTTATGGCTACACCTTC	CASSQLLLYGYTF	TRBJ1-2	.	TRBV12-3/TRBV12-4	medium-sized
TGTGCCAGCAGTTGGGATACAGGGGATGGCTACACCTTC	CASSWDTGDGYTF	TRBJ1-2	TRBD1	TRBV12-3/TRBV12-4	medium-sized
TGTGCCAGCAGTCCTCAGACAGGAGCTTACTATGGCTACACCTTC	CASSPQTGAYYGYTF	TRBJ1-2	.	TRBV12-3/TRBV12-4	once
TGTGCCAGCAGACCATCGCGAGGGGACGGTTATGGCTACACCTTC	CASRPSRGDGYGYTF	TRBJ1-2	.	TRBV12-3/TRBV12-4	medium-sized
TGTGCCAGCAGCCCGACGACAGGCTGGGGCGGCTACACCTTC	CASSPTTGWGGYTF	TRBJ1-2	.	TRBV12-3/TRBV12-4	many
TGTGCCACCCTACCGAGATCCCTTTTGGGCATGGCTACACCTTTC	CATLPRSLLGMATPF	TRBJ1-2	.	TRBV12-3/TRBV12-4	few
TGTGCCAGCAGTTTCGGGCAGATGGGCTACACCTTC	CASSFGQMGYTF	TRBJ1-2	.	TRBV12-3/TRBV12-4	medium-sized
TGTGCCAGCAGTTTGTCGGGAGGTGGTGGCTACACCTTC	CASSLSGGGGYTF	TRBJ1-2	.	TRBV12-3/TRBV12-4	medium-sized
TGTGCCAGCAGCTCAGGGCTAAACTATGGCTACACCTTC	CASSSGLNYGYTF	TRBJ1-2	.	TRBV12-3/TRBV12-4	medium-sized
TGTGCCAGCAGGGAATTAGGGGTAAACTATGGCTACACCTTC	CASRELGVNYGYTF	TRBJ1-2	.	TRBV12-3/TRBV12-4	medium-sized
TGTGCCAGCAGTTTAGGACGACAGGAAGGCTACACCTTC	CASSLGRQEGYTF	TRBJ1-2	.	TRBV12-3/TRBV12-4	medium-sized
TGTGCCAGCAGTTCCCGGGACAGGGGACAGCACTATGGCTACACCTTC	CASSSRDRGQHYGYTF	TRBJ1-2	TRBD1	TRBV12-3/TRBV12-4	large
TGTGCCACCCTACCGAGATCCCTTGGGCATGGCTACACCTTC	CATLPRSLGHGYTF	TRBJ1-2	.	TRBV12-3/TRBV12-4	hyperexpanded
TGTGCCAGCAGTAACACAGGGGACCCTGGCTACACCTTC	CASSNTGDPGYTF	TRBJ1-2	TRBD1	TRBV12-3/TRBV12-4	medium-sized
TGTGCCAGCAGTTTGAGGCCCGGTAATGGCTACACCTTC	CASSLRPGNGYTF	TRBJ1-2	.	TRBV12-3/TRBV12-4	.
TGTGCCAGCAGTCAATCCGACGGGGACTATGGCTACACCTTC	CASSQSDGDYGYTF	TRBJ1-2	.	TRBV12-3/TRBV12-4	many
TGTGCCAGCAGGTCGGGACAGGGTAACTATGGCTACACCTTC	CASRSGQGNYGYTF	TRBJ1-2	TRBD1	TRBV12-3/TRBV12-4	.
TGTGCCAGCAGTTTCGAGTCCTACACCTTC	CASSFESYTF	TRBJ1-2	.	TRBV12-3/TRBV12-4	medium-sized
TGTGCCAGCGGCCCAGGGGTGGGGTATGGCTACACCTTC	CASGPGVGYGYTF	TRBJ1-2	.	TRBV12-3/TRBV12-4	medium-sized